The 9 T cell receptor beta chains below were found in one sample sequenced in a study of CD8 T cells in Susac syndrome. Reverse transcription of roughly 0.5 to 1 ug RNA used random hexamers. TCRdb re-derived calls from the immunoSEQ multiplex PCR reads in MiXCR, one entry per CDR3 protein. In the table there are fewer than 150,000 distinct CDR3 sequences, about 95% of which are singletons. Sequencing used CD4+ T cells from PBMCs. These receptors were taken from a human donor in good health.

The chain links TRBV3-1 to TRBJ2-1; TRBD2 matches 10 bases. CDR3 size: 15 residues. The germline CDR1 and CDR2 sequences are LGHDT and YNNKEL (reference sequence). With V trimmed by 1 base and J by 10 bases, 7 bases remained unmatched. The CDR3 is CASSQASGRGKEQFF. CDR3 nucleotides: TGTGCCAGCAGCCAAGCTAGCGGGAGAGGGAAGGAGCAGTTCTTC.

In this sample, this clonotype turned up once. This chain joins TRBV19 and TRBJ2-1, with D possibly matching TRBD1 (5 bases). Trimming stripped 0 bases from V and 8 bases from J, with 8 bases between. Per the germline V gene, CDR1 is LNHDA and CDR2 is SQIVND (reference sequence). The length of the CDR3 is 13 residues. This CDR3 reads CASSIEIGDEQFF. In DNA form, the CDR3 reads TGTGCCAGTAGTATAGAGATAGGGGATGAGCAGTTCTTC.

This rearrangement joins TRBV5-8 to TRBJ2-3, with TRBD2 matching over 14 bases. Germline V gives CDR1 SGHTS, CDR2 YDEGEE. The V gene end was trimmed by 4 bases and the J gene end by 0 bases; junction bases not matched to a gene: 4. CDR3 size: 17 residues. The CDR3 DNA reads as TGTGCCAGCAGCGGGACTAGCGGGAGAATTAGCACAGATACGCAGTATTTT. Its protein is CASSGTSGRISTDTQYF.

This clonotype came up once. CDR3 sequence: CASSLPPSYEQYF. CDR3 bases: TGTGCCAGCAGTTTACCCCCCAGCTACGAGCAGTACTTC. The chain links TRBV28 to TRBJ2-7; D gene unclear. The CDR3 runs to 13 residues. V dropped 2 bases and J dropped 3 bases, with 8 bases sitting between them. CDR1 MDHEN and CDR2 SYDVKM come from the germline V gene.

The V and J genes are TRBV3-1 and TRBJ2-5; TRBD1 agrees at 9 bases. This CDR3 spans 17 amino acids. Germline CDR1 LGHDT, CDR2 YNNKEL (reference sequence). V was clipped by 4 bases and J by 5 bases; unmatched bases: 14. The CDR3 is CASSPRAGQGGGETQYF. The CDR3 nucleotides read TGTGCCAGCAGCCCACGGGCGGGACAGGGAGGGGGTGAGACCCAGTACTTC.

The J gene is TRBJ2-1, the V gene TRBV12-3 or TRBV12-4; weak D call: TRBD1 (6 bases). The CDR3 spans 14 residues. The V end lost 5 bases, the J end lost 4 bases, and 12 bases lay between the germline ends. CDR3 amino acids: CASSPTGQYNEQFF. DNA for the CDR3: TGTGCCAGCAGTCCCACCGGACAGTACAATGAGCAGTTCTTC.

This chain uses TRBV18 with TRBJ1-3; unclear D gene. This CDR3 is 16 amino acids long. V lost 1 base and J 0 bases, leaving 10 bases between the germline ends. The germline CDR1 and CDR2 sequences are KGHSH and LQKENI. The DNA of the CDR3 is TGTGCCAGCTCACCACTGGACGTTTACTCTGGAAACACCATATATTTT. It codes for CASSPLDVYSGNTIYF. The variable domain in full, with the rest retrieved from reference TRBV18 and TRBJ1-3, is NAGVMQNPRHLVRRRGQEARLRCSPMKGHSHVYWYRQLPEEGLKFMVYLQKENIIDESGMPKERFSAEFPKEGPSILRIQQVVRGDSAAYFCASSPLDVYSGNTIYFGEGSWLTVV.

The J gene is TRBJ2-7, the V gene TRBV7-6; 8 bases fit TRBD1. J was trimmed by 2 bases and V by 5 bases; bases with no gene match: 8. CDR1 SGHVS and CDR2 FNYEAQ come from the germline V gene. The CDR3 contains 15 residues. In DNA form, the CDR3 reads TGTGCCAGCAGCCAGACAGGGGAAGGGGCCTACGAGCAGTACTTC. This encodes CASSQTGEGAYEQYF.

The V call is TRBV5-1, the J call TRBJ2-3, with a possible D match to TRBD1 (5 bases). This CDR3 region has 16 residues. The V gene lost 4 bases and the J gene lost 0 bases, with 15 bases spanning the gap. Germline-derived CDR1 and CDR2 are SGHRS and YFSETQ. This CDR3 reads CASSPETGPSTDTQYF. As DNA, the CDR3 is TGCGCCAGCAGCCCAGAAACAGGCCCTAGCACAGATACGCAGTATTTT.